A single sample is the source of the 17 T cell receptor beta chains below, sequenced in a study of shared clonotypes between healthy human individuals. Assay used: immunoSEQ multiplex PCR; TCRdb lists only in-frame clones, some missing. The data contain roughly 2,300,000 clones, 85% to 95% of them singletons. Input material: naive CD4+ T cells from PBMCs. Subset given: CD45RA+ positively selected. The receptors stem from a man aged 18 to 35 in good health. Some clones in this sample may be carry-over from other donors' samples.

The chain joins TRBV19 to TRBJ1-1; TRBD1 might be the D (5 bases). There are 13 residues in the CDR3. V was trimmed by 10 bases and J by 6 bases, leaving 18 bases between them. From germline, CDR1 is LNHDA and CDR2 SQIVND (reference sequence). Here the CDR3 reads CATSRGVSPEAFF. The CDR3, as DNA: TGTGCCACTTCAAGAGGGGTGAGCCCTGAAGCTTTCTTT.

As concerns this clone: The identical CDR3 is also encoded by other nucleotide sequences in the sample. The chain recombines TRBV2 with TRBJ2-1; TRBD2 agrees at 7 bases. The ends lost 4 bases at V and 6 bases at J; junction bases unmatched: 0. Per germline, CDR1 SNHLY and CDR2 FYNNEI. The CDR3 totals 12 residues. The CDR3 sequence: CASSGTSNEQFF. CDR3 nucleotide sequence: TGTGCCAGCAGTGGGACTAGCAATGAGCAGTTCTTC.

The chain couples TRBV19 to TRBJ1-4; no definite D call. V lost 10 bases, J lost 0 bases, and 12 bases lay in between. Germline CDR1 LNHDA, CDR2 SQIVND (reference sequence). The CDR3 runs to 14 residues. In DNA form, the CDR3 reads TGTGCCACCACCGGAGGTGCAACTAATGAAAAACTGTTTTTT. This codes for CATTGGATNEKLFF.

This chain links TRBV28 with TRBJ2-7; D gene uncertain. There are 12 residues in the CDR3. The V end lost 6 bases, the J end lost 7 bases, and 13 bases lay between the germline ends. Germline V lookup: CDR1 MDHEN, CDR2 SYDVKM. CDR3 region: CASSRNGVEQYF. The CDR3, as DNA: TGTGCCAGCAGCCGTAATGGGGTAGAGCAGTACTTC.

V gene TRBV20-1 combines with J gene TRBJ2-1; D unresolved. Trimming removed 2 bases from V and 9 bases from J, with 8 bases in between. CDR3 size: 11 residues. The germline gives CDR1 DFQATT, CDR2 SNEGSKA (reference sequence). This chain's CDR3 is CSARFRSEQFF. CDR3 nucleotide sequence: TGCAGTGCTAGATTCCGTAGTGAGCAGTTCTTC.

The chain links TRBV9 to TRBJ2-1; 8 nucleotides line up with TRBD2. V dropped 3 bases and J dropped 4; count of bases not matched to a gene: 3. In germline, CDR1 is SGDLS, CDR2 YYNGEE. The CDR3 extends over 14 amino acids. The CDR3 reads CASSAGLAYNEQFF. The CDR3, as DNA: TGTGCCAGCAGCGCAGGACTAGCTTACAATGAGCAGTTCTTC.

The CDR3 region is CSAGVLGEQYF. CDR3 DNA: TGCAGCGCAGGGGTTTTGGGGGAGCAGTACTTC. The J gene is TRBJ2-7, the V gene TRBV29-1, with D perhaps TRBD1 (6 bases). Germline V gene sequence: CDR1 SQVTM, CDR2 ANQGSEA. This CDR3 is built from 11 residues. V lost 7 bases and J 7 bases, leaving 14 bases between the germline ends.

This chain connects TRBV6-5 to TRBJ2-1; 10 bases align to TRBD2. Germline assignment: CDR1 MNHEY and CDR2 SVGAGI. This CDR3 contains 16 residues. The ends lost 0 bases at V and 5 bases at J; junction bases unmatched: 4. CDR3 DNA sequence: TGTGCCAGCAGTTACTCGAAGGGGACTAGCGACAATGAGCAGTTCTTC. It translates to CASSYSKGTSDNEQFF.

This sequence joins TRBV21-1 and TRBJ2-2; TRBD1, as called in the table, went unchecked against the DNA. TRBV21-1 is a known pseudogene. The CDR3 covers 16 residues. The CDR3 DNA reads TGTGCCAGCAGCAAAGCGCAGGTGCGGAACACCGGGGAGCTGTTTTTT. This gives the protein CASSKAQVRNTGELFF.

The V and J genes are TRBV28 and TRBJ2-6, with D possibly matching TRBD2 (7 bases). With 4 bases removed from V and 2 bases from J, the gap between germline ends came to 15 bases. The V gene's germline CDR1 is MDHEN and CDR2 SYDVKM. The CDR3 consists of 17 residues. CDR3 protein: CASSSTGGSTGANVLTF. The CDR3 coding sequence is TGTGCCAGCAGTTCCACGGGGGGCTCGACTGGGGCCAACGTCCTGACTTTC.

In its sample, this clone was seen once. The chain combines TRBV27 with TRBJ2-4; a possible D gene is TRBD2 (5 bases). V was cut by 6 bases and J by 2 bases, with 17 bases left in between. CDR3 length equals 16 residues. Germline CDR1 MNHEY, CDR2 SMNVEV (reference sequence). In nucleotides, the CDR3 is TGTGCCAGCAGATCGGAGAGTAGGGAGTCCAAAAACATTCAGTACTTC. Its translation is CASRSESRESKNIQYF.

The gene calls are TRBV5-5 and TRBJ2-7; D gene ambiguous. Germline CDR1 SGHKS, CDR2 YYEKEE (reference sequence). V gave up 7 bases and J gave up 3 bases, with 11 bases separating them. The CDR3 consists of 12 residues. CDR3 DNA sequence: TGTGCCAGCGCCCGCACCCTCTACGAGCAGTACTTC. This sequence encodes CASARTLYEQYF.

The chain uses TRBV19 and TRBJ1-1; 7 nucleotides agree with TRBD1. Trimming took 1 base from V and 3 from J; bases not matched to a gene: 5. Germline values: CDR1 LNHDA, CDR2 SQIVND (reference sequence). This CDR3 region has 15 residues. This CDR3 is CASSIGGTVYTEAFF. CDR3 in DNA: TGTGCCAGTAGTATAGGGGGGACAGTCTACACTGAAGCTTTCTTT.

The chain combines TRBV18 with TRBJ2-7; D remains ambiguous. The length of the CDR3 is 14 residues. Trimming removed 3 bases from V and 0 bases from J, with 9 bases in between. The V gene's germline CDR1 is KGHSH and CDR2 LQKENI. The CDR3 sequence: CASSPWQTSYEQYF. The DNA for the CDR3 is TGTGCCAGCTCACCTTGGCAGACCTCCTACGAGCAGTACTTC.

The rearrangement joins TRBV28 to TRBJ1-2, with no clear D. Germline V lookup: CDR1 MDHEN, CDR2 SYDVKM. V was pared by 2 bases and J by 4 bases, with 11 bases between. This CDR3 comprises 14 residues. CDR3: CASSLRGAVYGYTF. The CDR3 nucleotides are TGTGCCAGCAGTTTAAGAGGCGCGGTCTATGGCTACACCTTC.

This clone came up a few times. V gene TRBV6-5 combines with J gene TRBJ2-1, with 9 bases aligning to TRBD2. V dropped 8 bases and J dropped 2; count of bases not matched to a gene: 7. CDR1 and CDR2 (germline): MNHEY, SVGAGI. The CDR3 spans 15 residues. This CDR3 is CASRPAGGPYNEQFF. The DNA for the CDR3 is TGTGCCAGCCGCCCTGCGGGAGGGCCCTACAATGAGCAGTTCTTC.

The rearrangement links TRBV18 to TRBJ2-3, with D possibly TRBD2 on 6 matching bases. From germline, CDR1 is KGHSH and CDR2 LQKENI. V shed 3 bases and J shed 1 base, with 23 bases lying between them. The CDR3 loop spans 19 amino acids. The CDR3 loop reads CASSPKALLSGGGTDTQYF. The CDR3 DNA follows: TGTGCCAGCTCACCGAAAGCCTTATTGTCCGGGGGAGGCACAGATACGCAGTATTTT.